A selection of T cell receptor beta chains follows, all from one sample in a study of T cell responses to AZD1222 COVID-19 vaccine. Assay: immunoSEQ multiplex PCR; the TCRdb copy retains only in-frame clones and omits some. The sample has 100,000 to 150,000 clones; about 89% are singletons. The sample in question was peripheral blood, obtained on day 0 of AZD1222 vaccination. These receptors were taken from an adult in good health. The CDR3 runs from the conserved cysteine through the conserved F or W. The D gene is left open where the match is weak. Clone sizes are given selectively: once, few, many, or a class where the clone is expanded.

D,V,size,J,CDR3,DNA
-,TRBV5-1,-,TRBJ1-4,CASSLTSSGGEKLFF,TGCGCCAGCAGCTTGACTAGTTCAGGAGGTGAAAAACTGTTTTTT
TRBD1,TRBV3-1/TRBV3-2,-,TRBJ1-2,CASTGQGVNYGYTF,TGTGCCAGCACCGGACAGGGGGTAAACTATGGCTACACCTTC
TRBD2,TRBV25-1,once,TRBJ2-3,CASSNGLAGGLDTQYF,TGTGCCAGCAGTAACGGACTAGCGGGAGGGTTGGATACGCAGTATTTT
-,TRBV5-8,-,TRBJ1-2,CASSLSEVAWLTF,TGTGCCAGCAGCTTGAGTGAAGTGGCCTGGCTTACCTTC
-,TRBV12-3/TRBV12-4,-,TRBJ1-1,CATQGNTEAFF,TGTGCCACACAGGGGAACACTGAAGCTTTCTTT
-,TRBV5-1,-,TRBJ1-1,CASSFQENTEAFF,TGCGCCAGCAGCTTTCAGGAGAACACTGAAGCTTTCTTT
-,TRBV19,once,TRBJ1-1,CACRGDTEAFF,TGTGCCTGTCGGGGGGACACTGAAGCTTTCTTT
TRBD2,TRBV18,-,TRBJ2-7,CASSPQATSGRKNEQYF,TGTGCCAGCTCACCACAAGCGACTAGCGGGAGAAAAAACGAGCAGTACTTC
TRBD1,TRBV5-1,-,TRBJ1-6,CASSYRTGTGSPLHF,TGCGCCAGCAGCTACCGGACAGGGACCGGATCACCCCTCCACTTT
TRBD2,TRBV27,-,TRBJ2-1,CASREAGGSGEQFF,TGTGCCAGCAGGGAAGCGGGGGGATCGGGTGAGCAGTTCTTC
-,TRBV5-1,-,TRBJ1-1,CASSLSEGSEAFF,TGCGCCAGCAGCTTATCGGAAGGGTCTGAAGCTTTCTTT
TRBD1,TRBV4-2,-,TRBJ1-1,CASSHSGTGGSEAFF,TGTGCCAGCAGCCACTCGGGGACAGGGGGCTCTGAAGCTTTCTTT
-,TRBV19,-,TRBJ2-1,CASSIDLSGAPNEQFF,TGTGCCAGTAGTATAGATTTGTCCGGGGCCCCAAATGAGCAGTTCTTC
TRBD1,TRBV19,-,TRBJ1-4,CASRTETGNEKLFF,TGTGCCAGCCGCACCGAGACAGGGAATGAAAAACTGTTTTTT
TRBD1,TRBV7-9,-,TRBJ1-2,CASSLATGASGYTF,TGTGCCAGCAGCTTAGCGACAGGGGCGAGCGGCTACACCTTC
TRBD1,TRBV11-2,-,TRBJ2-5,CASRQTGGPQETQYF,TGTGCCAGCAGACAAACAGGGGGCCCCCAAGAGACCCAGTACTTC
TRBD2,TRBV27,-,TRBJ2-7,CASKPGLASYEQYF,TGTGCCAGCAAACCGGGACTAGCTTCCTACGAGCAGTACTTC
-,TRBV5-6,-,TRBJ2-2,CASSLRQITGELFF,TGTGCCAGCAGCTTGAGACAGATCACCGGGGAGCTGTTTTTT
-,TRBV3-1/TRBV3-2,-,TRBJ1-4,CASSQDPDSRAEKLFF,TGTGCCAGCAGCCAAGATCCGGACTCAAGGGCTGAAAAACTGTTTTTT
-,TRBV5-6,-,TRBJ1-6,CASSIGDNSPLHF,TGTGCCAGCAGCATTGGAGATAATTCACCCCTCCACTTT
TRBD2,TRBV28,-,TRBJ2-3,CASSSPGGLGREGGDTQYF,TGTGCCAGCAGTTCCCCTGGGGGACTAGGGCGGGAGGGGGGAGATACGCAGTATTTT
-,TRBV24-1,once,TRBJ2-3,CATGRQSTDTQYF,TGTGCCACCGGACGACAGTCCACAGATACGCAGTATTTT
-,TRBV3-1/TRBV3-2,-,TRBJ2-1,CASSQDPQVYNEQFF,TGTGCCAGCAGCCAAGATCCCCAGGTGTACAATGAGCAGTTCTTC
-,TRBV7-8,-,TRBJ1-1,CASSLHPSNTEAFF,TGTGCCAGCAGCTTACATCCGAGCAACACTGAAGCTTTCTTT
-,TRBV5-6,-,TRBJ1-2,CASRFRGVSYGYTF,TGTGCCAGCAGGTTCCGGGGGGTTAGCTATGGCTACACCTTC
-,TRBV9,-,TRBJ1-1,CARVVSTRVTEAFF,TGTGCCAGGGTTGTTAGTACGAGGGTCACTGAAGCTTTCTTT
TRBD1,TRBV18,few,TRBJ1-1,CASSPRDRDTEAFF,TGTGCCAGCTCACCACGGGACAGGGACACTGAAGCTTTCTTT
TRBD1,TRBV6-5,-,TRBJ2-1,CASRQGALYNEQFF,TGTGCCAGCAGGCAGGGGGCTCTCTACAATGAGCAGTTCTTC
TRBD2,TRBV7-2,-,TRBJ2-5,CASSLGTSGLETQYF,TGTGCCAGCAGCTTAGGGACTAGCGGGTTGGAGACCCAGTACTTC
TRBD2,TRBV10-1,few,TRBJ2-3,CASSETSGYTDTQYF,TGCGCCAGCAGTGAGACTAGCGGATACACAGATACGCAGTATTTT
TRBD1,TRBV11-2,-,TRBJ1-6,CASSLGQGAGSPLHF,TGTGCCAGCAGCTTGGGACAGGGGGCGGGTTCACCCCTCCACTTT
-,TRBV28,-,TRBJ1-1,CASSPPYDLGTEAFF,TGTGCCAGCAGTCCCCCATACGACCTTGGGACTGAAGCTTTCTTT
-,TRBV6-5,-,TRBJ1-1,CASSTRTTSAFF,TGTGCCAGCAGTACGAGGACAACTTCAGCTTTCTTT
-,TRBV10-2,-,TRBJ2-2,CASSLSRGNTGELFF,TGCGCCAGCAGCCTCAGCAGGGGAAACACCGGGGAGCTGTTTTTT
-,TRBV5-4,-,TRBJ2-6,CASSPEFRGANVLTF,TGTGCCAGCAGCCCGGAATTTCGGGGGGCCAACGTCCTGACTTTC
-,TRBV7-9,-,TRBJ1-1,CASSLMRASAAENTEAFF,TGTGCCAGCAGCTTAATGCGCGCCTCTGCCGCGGAGAACACTGAAGCTTTCTTT
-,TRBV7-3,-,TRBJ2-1,CASSPQGSNEQFF,TGTGCCAGCAGCCCTCAGGGGTCCAATGAGCAGTTCTTC
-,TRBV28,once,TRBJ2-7,CASSLIGYYEQYF,TGTGCCAGCAGTTTAATAGGTTACTACGAGCAGTACTTC
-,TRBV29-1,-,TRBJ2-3,CSDLTGTDTQYF,TGCAGCGACCTTACAGGCACAGATACGCAGTATTTT
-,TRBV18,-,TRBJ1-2,CASSPGFRGQGYGYTF,TGTGCCAGCTCACCAGGTTTTCGCGGGCAGGGCTATGGCTACACCTTC
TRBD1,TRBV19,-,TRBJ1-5,CASSMGQGGQPQHF,TGTGCCAGTAGTATGGGACAGGGAGGTCAGCCCCAGCATTTT
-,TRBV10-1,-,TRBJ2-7,CARPPRVLFSKEQYF,TGCGCCAGACCGCCCCGGGTCCTATTCTCCAAAGAGCAGTACTTC
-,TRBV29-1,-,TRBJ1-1,CSVGTGLAEAFF,TGCAGCGTTGGAACGGGGCTAGCTGAAGCTTTCTTT
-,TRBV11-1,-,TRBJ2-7,CASSREGLQVYEGQYF,TGTGCCAGCAGCCGAGAGGGGCTCCAAGTCTACGAGGGGCAGTACTTC